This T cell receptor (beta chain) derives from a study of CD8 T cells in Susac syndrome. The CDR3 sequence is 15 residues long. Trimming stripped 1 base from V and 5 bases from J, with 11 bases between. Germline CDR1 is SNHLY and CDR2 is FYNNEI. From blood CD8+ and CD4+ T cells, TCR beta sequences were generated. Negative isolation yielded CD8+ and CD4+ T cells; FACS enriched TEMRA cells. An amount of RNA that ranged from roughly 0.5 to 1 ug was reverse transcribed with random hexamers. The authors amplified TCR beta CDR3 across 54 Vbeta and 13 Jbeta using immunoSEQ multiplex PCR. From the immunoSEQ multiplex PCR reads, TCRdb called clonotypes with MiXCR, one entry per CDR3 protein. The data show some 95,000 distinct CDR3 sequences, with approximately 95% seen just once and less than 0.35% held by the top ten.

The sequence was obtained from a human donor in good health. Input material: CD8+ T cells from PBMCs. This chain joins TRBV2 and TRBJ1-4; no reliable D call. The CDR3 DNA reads TGTGCCAGCAGTGAAGGGGAGGAAACCAATGAAAAACTGTTTTTT. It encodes CASSEGEETNEKLFF.